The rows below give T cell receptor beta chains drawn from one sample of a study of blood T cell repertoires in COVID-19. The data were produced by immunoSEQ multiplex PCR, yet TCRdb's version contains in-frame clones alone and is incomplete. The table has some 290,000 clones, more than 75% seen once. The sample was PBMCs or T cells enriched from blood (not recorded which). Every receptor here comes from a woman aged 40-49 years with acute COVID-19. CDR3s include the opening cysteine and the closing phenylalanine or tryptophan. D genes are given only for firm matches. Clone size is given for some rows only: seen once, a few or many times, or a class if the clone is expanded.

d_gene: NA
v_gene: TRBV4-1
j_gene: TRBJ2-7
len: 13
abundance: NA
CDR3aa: CASSQDRGYEQYF
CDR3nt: TGCGCCAGCAGCCAAGACAGGGGTTACGAGCAGTACTTC

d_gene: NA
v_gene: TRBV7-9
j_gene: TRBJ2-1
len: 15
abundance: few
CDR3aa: CASSLDGGGVSEQFF
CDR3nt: TGTGCCAGCAGCTTAGACGGGGGAGGCGTCAGTGAGCAGTTCTTC

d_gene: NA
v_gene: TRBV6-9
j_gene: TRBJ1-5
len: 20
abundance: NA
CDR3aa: CASSYSILGGHTLSNQPQHF
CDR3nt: TGTGCCAGCAGTTATTCCATTCTCGGCGGGCATACCCTTAGCAATCAGCCCCAGCATTTT

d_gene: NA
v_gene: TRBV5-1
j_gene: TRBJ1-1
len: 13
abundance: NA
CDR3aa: CASSLEIGGGAFF
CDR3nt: TGCGCCAGCAGCTTGGAAATTGGGGGCGGAGCTTTCTTT

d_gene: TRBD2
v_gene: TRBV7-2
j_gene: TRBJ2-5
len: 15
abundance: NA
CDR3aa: CASSSTSGRAETQYF
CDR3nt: TGTGCCAGCAGCTCGACTAGCGGGAGGGCCGAGACCCAGTACTTC

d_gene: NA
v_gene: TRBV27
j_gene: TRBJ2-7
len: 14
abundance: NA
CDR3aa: CASSRGLPPYEQYF
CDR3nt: TGTGCCAGCAGCAGGGGACTACCCCCCTACGAGCAGTACTTC

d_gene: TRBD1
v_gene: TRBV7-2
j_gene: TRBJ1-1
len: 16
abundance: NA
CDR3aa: CASSSGQGKGNTEAFF
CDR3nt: TGTGCCAGCAGCTCCGGACAGGGGAAAGGGAACACTGAAGCTTTCTTT

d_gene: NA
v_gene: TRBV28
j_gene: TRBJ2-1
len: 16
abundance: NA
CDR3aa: CASSFAGLGNYNEQFF
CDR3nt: TGTGCCAGCAGTTTTGCGGGCCTCGGGAACTACAATGAGCAGTTCTTC

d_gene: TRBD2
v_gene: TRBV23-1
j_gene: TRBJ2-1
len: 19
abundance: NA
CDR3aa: CASRSTSGRVGCSYNEQFF
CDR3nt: TGCGCCAGCAGGTCGACTAGCGGGAGGGTCGGGTGCTCCTACAATGAGCAGTTCTTC

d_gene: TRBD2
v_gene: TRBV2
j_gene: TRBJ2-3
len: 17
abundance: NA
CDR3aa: CASTRSSGGSYTDTQYF
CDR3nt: TGTGCCAGCACAAGGAGTAGCGGGGGCTCCTACACAGATACGCAGTATTTT

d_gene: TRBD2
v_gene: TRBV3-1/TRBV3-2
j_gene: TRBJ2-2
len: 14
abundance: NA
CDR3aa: CASSQIAGAGELFF
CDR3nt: TGTGCCAGCAGCCAAATAGCGGGGGCCGGGGAGCTGTTTTTT

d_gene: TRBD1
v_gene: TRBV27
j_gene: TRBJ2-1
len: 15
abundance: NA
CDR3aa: CASRPGQGLRNEQFF
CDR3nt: TGTGCCAGCAGACCGGGACAGGGGCTCCGGAATGAGCAGTTCTTC

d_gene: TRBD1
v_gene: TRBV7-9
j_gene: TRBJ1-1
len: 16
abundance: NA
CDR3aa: CASSLGHPTGVIEAFF
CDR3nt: TGTGCCAGCAGCTTAGGGCACCCCACAGGGGTGATTGAAGCTTTCTTT

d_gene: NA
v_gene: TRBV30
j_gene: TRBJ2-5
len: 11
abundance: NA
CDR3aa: CAWSLQETQYF
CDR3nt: TGTGCCTGGAGCCTTCAAGAGACCCAGTACTTC

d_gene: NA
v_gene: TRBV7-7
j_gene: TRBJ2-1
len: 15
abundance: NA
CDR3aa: CASSLDFTGANEQFF
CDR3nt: TGTGCTAGCAGCTTAGATTTTACGGGAGCCAATGAGCAGTTCTTC

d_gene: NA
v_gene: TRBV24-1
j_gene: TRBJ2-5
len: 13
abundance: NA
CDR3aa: CATSDPNGETQYF
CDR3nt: TGTGCCACCAGTGACCCAAACGGAGAGACCCAGTACTTC

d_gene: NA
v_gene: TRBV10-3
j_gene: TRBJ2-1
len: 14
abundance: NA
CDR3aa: CAISKTDTYNEQFF
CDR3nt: TGTGCCATCAGTAAGACAGATACCTACAATGAGCAGTTCTTC

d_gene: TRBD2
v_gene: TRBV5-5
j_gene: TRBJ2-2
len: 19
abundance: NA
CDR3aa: CASSLEAQLAGGQTGELFF
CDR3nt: TGTGCCAGCAGCTTGGAGGCCCAACTAGCGGGGGGGCAAACCGGGGAGCTGTTTTTT

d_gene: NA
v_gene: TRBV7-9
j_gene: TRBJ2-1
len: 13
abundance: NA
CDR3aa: CASSPDRDNEQFF
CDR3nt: TGTGCCAGCAGCCCGGACAGAGACAATGAGCAGTTCTTC

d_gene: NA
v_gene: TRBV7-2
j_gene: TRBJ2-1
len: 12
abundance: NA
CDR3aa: CASSAPPGEQFF
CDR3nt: TGTGCCAGCAGCGCGCCGCCGGGGGAGCAGTTCTTC

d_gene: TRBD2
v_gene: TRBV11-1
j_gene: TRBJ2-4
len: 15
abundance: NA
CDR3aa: CASSSKGSGVNIQYF
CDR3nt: TGTGCCAGCAGTTCGAAAGGCAGCGGGGTGAACATTCAGTACTTC

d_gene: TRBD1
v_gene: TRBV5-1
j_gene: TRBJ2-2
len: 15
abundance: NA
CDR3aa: CASSRGQGNTGELFF
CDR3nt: TGCGCCAGCAGTAGGGGACAGGGGAACACCGGGGAGCTGTTTTTT

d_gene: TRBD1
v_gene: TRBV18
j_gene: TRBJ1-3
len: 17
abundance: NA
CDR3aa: CASSPGRGPSAGNTIYF
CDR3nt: TGTGCCAGCTCACCCGGGAGGGGGCCGTCTGCCGGAAACACCATATATTTT

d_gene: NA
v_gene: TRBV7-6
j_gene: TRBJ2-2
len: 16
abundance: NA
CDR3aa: CASSQSAFGNTGELFF
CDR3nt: TGTGCCAGCAGCCAATCAGCGTTCGGGAACACCGGGGAGCTGTTTTTT

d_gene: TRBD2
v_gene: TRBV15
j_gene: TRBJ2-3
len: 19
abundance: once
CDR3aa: CATSAGVGIMDRGTDTQYF
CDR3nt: TGTGCCACCAGCGCGGGGGTTGGTATTATGGACCGAGGCACAGATACGCAGTATTTT

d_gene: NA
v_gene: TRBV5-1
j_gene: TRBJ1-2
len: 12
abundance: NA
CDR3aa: CASSLGSSGYTF
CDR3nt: TGCGCCAGCAGCTTGGGTAGTTCCGGCTACACCTTC

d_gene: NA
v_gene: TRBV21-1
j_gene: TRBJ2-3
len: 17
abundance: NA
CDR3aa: CASSKAGAGARTDTQYF
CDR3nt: TGTGCCAGCAGCAAAGCAGGAGCGGGAGCACGCACAGATACGCAGTATTTT